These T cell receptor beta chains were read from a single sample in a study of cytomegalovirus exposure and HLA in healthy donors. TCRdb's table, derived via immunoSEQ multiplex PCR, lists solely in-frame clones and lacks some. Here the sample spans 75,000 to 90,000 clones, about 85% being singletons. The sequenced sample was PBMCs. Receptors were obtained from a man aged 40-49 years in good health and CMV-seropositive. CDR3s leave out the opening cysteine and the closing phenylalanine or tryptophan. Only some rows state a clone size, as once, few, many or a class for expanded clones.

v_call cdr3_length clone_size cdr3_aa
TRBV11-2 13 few ASSLSGTGIYEQY
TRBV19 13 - ASSIARGGDQPQH
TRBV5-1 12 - ASSSAGTTNEQF
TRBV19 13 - ASKRGTATNEKLF
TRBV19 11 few ASSIYIGREQF
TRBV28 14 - ASSLGGSGNNQPQH
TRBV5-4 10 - ASSLSEGEQF
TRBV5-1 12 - ASSPGQGLTEAF
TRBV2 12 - ASRLVAPNEKLF
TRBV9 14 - ASSVGLGGHQETQY
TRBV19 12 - ASSQFGTDNEQY
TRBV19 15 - ASSITKGAHRRNEQF
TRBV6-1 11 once ASSLGQVSGYT
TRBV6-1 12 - ASSSQGGTDTQY
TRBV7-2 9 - ASSPLHEQY
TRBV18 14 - ASSPSGSGNNSPLH
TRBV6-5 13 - ASSYSRTGGETQY
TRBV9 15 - ASSVVGGRQGTDTQY
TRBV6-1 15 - ASSGRDRASGANVLT
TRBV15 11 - ATSAGLDYEQY
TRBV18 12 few ASSRTGERNGYT
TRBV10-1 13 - ASSKTGGEHTEAF
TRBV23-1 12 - ASSQWRGGQPQH
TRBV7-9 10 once ASSHPDREAF
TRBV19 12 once ASSTQMGADGYT
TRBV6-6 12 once ASTSGQPGSPLH